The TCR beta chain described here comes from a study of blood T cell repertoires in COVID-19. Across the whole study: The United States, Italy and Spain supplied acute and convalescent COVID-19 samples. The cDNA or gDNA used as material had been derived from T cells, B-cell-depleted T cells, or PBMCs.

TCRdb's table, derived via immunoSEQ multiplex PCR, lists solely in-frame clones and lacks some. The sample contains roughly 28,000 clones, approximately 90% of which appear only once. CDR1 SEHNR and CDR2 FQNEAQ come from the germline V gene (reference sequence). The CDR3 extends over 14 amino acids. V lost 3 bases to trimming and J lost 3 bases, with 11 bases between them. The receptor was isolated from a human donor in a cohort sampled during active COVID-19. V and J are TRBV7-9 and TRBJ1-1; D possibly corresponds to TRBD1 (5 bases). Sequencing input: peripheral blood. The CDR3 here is CASSFGGLHTEAFF. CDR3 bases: TGTGCCAGCAGCTTTGGGGGACTTCACACTGAAGCTTTCTTT.